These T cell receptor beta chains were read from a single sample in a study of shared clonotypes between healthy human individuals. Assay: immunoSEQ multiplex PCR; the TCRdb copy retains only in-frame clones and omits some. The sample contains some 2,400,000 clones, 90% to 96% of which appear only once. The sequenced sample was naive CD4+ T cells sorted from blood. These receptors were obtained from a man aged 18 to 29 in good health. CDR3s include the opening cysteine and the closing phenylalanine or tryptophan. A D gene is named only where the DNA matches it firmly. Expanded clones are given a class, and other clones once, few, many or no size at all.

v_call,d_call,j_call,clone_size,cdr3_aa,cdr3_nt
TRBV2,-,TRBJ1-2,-,CASSESGSNYGYTF,TGTGCCAGCAGTGAATCCGGTTCCAACTATGGCTACACCTTC
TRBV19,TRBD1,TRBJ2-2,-,CASIKGQANTGELFF,TGTGCCAGTATTAAAGGACAGGCGAACACCGGGGAGCTGTTTTTT
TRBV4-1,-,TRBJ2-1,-,CASSQPAGKRGVREQFF,TGCGCCAGCAGCCAACCAGCCGGTAAGAGAGGGGTACGTGAGCAGTTCTTC
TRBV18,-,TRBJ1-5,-,CASSPSDSNQPQHF,TGTGCCAGCTCACCGAGTGATAGCAATCAGCCCCAGCATTTT
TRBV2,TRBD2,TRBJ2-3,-,CASSDPASGSTDTQYF,TGTGCCAGCAGTGATCCCGCTAGCGGGAGCACAGATACGCAGTATTTT
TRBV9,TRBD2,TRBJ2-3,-,CASSPRLALDDTQYF,TGTGCCAGCAGCCCAAGACTAGCCTTGGACGATACGCAGTATTTT
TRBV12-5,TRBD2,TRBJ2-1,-,CASGFTPIFGGRPYNEQFF,TGTGCTAGTGGTTTTACCCCCATTTTCGGGGGGAGACCATACAATGAGCAGTTCTTC
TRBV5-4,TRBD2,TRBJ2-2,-,CASSLAASGGLGTGELFF,TGTGCCAGCAGCTTGGCCGCTAGCGGGGGCCTGGGGACCGGGGAGCTGTTTTTT
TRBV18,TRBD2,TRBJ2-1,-,CASSPSGGPYNEQFF,TGTGCCAGCTCGCCGAGCGGGGGCCCCTACAATGAGCAGTTCTTC
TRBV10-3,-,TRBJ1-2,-,CAISDQPDPLTDGYTF,TGTGCCATCAGTGACCAACCGGACCCCCTAACCGATGGCTACACCTTC
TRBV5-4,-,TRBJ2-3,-,CASSPNSGGSTDTQYF,TGTGCCAGCAGTCCTAATAGCGGTGGGAGCACAGATACGCAGTATTTT
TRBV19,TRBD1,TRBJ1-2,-,CASSTRDSAIILYGYTF,TGTGCCAGTAGTACCCGGGACAGCGCCATAATTTTGTATGGCTACACCTTC
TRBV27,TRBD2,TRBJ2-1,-,CASRGGLAGNEQFF,TGTGCCAGCAGGGGGGGACTAGCCGGCAATGAGCAGTTCTTC
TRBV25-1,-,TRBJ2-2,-,CASSESGTKNTGELFF,TGTGCCAGCAGTGAATCAGGGACCAAAAACACCGGGGAGCTGTTTTTT
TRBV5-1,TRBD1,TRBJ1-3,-,CASSTGTGSGNTIYF,TGCGCCAGCAGCACCGGGACAGGCTCTGGAAACACCATATATTTT
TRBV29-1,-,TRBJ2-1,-,CSVVGLSYNEQFF,TGCAGCGTTGTCGGACTCTCCTACAATGAGCAGTTCTTC
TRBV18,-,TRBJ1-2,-,CASSPSGGYGYTF,TGTGCCAGCTCACCTTCCGGGGGCTATGGCTACACCTTC
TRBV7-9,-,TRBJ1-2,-,CASSEETGIVYGYTF,TGTGCCAGCAGCGAAGAAACAGGGATAGTCTATGGCTACACCTTC
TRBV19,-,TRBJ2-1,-,CASKTGTLGYNEQFF,TGTGCCAGCAAAACCGGAACACTCGGCTACAATGAGCAGTTCTTC
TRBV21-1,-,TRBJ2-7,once,CASSKVSKSYEQYF,TGTGCCAGCAGCAAAGTTAGCAAGTCCTACGAGCAGTACTTC
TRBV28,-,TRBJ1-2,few,CASSLNSYGYTF,TGTGCCAGCAGTTTAAACAGCTATGGCTACACCTTC
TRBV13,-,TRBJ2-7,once,CASSTRQEAYEQYF,TGTGCCAGCAGCACGAGACAGGAGGCCTACGAGCAGTACTTC